This TCR beta chain was observed in a study of control samples from healthy donors and cancer patients. Clones were sequenced by immunoSEQ multiplex PCR, and TCRdb holds only the in-frame ones, with some missing. The table has roughly 14,000 clones, about nine tenths seen once; the top ten hold around 10%. This CDR3 spans 15 amino acids. Trimming removed 0 bases at V and 7 bases at J, with 12 bases between. Germline V lookup: CDR1 LGHNA, CDR2 YSLEER. This chain joins TRBV4-3 and TRBJ2-2; D remains unclear. This TCR was sampled from a woman between 65 and 79 years old with colorectal cancer. Specimen: PBMCs. Written as DNA, the CDR3 is TGCGCCAGCAGCCAAGATCATCGGGCCGGCGGGGAGCTGTTTTTT. Translating it yields CASSQDHRAGGELFF.